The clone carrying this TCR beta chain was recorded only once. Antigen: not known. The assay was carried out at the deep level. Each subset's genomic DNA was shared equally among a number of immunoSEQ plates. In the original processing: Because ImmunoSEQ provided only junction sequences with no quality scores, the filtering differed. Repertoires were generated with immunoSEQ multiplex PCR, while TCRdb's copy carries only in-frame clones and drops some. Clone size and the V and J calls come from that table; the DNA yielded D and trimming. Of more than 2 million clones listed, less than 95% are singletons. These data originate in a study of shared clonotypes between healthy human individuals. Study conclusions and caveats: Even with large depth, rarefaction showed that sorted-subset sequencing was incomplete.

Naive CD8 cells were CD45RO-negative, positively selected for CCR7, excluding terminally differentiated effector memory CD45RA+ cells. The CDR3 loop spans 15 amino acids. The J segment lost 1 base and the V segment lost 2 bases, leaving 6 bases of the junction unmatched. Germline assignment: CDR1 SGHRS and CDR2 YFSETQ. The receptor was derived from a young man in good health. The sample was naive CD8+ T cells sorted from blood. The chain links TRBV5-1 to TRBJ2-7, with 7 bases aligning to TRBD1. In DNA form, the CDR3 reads TGCGCCAGCAGCTTTAGACAGGGATTGTCCTACGAGCAGTACTTC. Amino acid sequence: CASSFRQGLSYEQYF.